Presented here are 15 T cell receptor beta chains from one specimen sequenced in a study of blood T cell repertoires in COVID-19. The protocol was immunoSEQ multiplex PCR, while the TCRdb copy is restricted to in-frame clones and leaves out a portion. The sample holds approximately 86,000 clones; around four fifths are singletons and the top ten take around 3.1%. Sequenced input: peripheral blood. Source of these receptors: a man aged 45-65 years with acute or convalescent COVID-19.

The count of this clone is one. The chain links TRBV5-1 to TRBJ2-7; the match to TRBD2 covers 12 bases. Trimming at V came to 4 bases and at J to 5 bases, leaving 4 bases not matched to a gene. The CDR3 covers 14 residues. Germline V gene sequence: CDR1 SGHRS, CDR2 YFSETQ. The CDR3 reads CASSSRTSGNEQYF. In DNA, the CDR3 is TGCGCCAGCAGCAGTAGGACTAGCGGGAACGAGCAGTACTTC.

This clone was seen once. V usage is TRBV7-2 and J usage is TRBJ2-3; 8 nucleotides line up with TRBD1. The CDR3 length is 16 residues. CDR1 is SGHTA and CDR2 is FQGNSA in the germline V gene. Losses at the gene ends were 5 bases for V and 4 bases for J; bases not matched to a gene: 11. The CDR3 is CASSTNGQGNADTQYF. CDR3 in DNA: TGTGCCAGCAGCACGAATGGACAGGGAAATGCAGATACGCAGTATTTT.

The chain couples TRBV7-9 to TRBJ2-3; D is uncertain. V dropped 8 bases and J dropped 6 bases, with 9 bases sitting between them. The CDR3 runs to 11 residues. Germline V CDR1 and CDR2: SEHNR, FQNEAQ (reference sequence). The CDR3 loop is CASSPQDTQYF. Written as DNA, the CDR3 is TGTGCCAGCTCTCCTCAGGATACGCAGTATTTT.

This clone was recorded at least ten times. This chain links TRBV2 with TRBJ2-3, with TRBD2 matching 10 bases. Trimming at V came to 5 bases and at J to 1 base, leaving 3 bases not matched to a gene. This CDR3 has 15 residues. The germline CDR1 and CDR2 sequences are SNHLY and FYNNEI. The CDR3 DNA follows: TGTGCCAGCAGTCGTCTAGCGGGGGGCACAGATACGCAGTATTTT. This translates into CASSRLAGGTDTQYF.

This clone was recorded once. This sequence joins TRBV7-9 and TRBJ2-7; D may be TRBD1 (5 bases). The V end was cut by 5 bases, the J end by 0 bases, with 17 bases between. The CDR3 contains 16 residues. Germline V gene sequence: CDR1 SEHNR, CDR2 FQNEAQ (reference sequence). This CDR3 reads CASSTTQTASSYEQYF. CDR3 coding DNA: TGTGCCAGCAGCACTACCCAGACAGCGAGCTCCTACGAGCAGTACTTC.

The rearrangement links TRBV4-1 to TRBJ1-4; 7 nucleotides match TRBD1. The V gene's germline CDR1 is MGHRA and CDR2 YSYEKL. CDR3 length equals 20 residues. The V segment lost 4 bases and the J segment 3 bases; nucleotides outside the gene matches: 20. CDR3 region: CASSPEGRQGVIGSNEKLFF. Here the CDR3 DNA reads TGCGCCAGCAGCCCGGAAGGGAGACAGGGAGTTATTGGTTCTAATGAAAAACTGTTTTTT.

This chain links TRBV28 with TRBJ2-7; the D gene is possibly TRBD2 (6 bases). Germline CDR1 is MDHEN and CDR2 is SYDVKM. The CDR3 runs to 15 residues. The V gene lost 4 bases and the J gene lost 2 bases, with 15 bases spanning the gap. CDR3 bases: TGTGCCAGCAGTTCGGGGGACCCACCTCCCTACGAGCAGTACTTC. Its protein product is CASSSGDPPPYEQYF.

This clone was recorded only once. J is TRBJ2-3 and V is TRBV10-3; 9 bases are a match to TRBD1. With V trimmed by 7 bases and J by 4 bases, 3 bases remained unmatched. This CDR3 spans 13 amino acids. Germline V gene lookup returns CDR1 ENHRY and CDR2 SYGVKD. The CDR3 region is CAITGTGSDTQYF. As DNA, the CDR3 is TGTGCCATCACCGGGACAGGGTCAGATACGCAGTATTTT.

The chain combines TRBV5-4 with TRBJ1-1; TRBD1 might be the D (5 bases). Trimming shortened V by 0 bases and J by 8 bases, and 8 bases separated the two germline ends. Per germline, CDR1 SGHNT and CDR2 YYREEE (reference sequence). The CDR3 extends over 12 amino acids. The CDR3 region has the DNA TGTGCCAGCAGCTTGGTCCAGGGCGAAGCTTTCTTT. Translated: CASSLVQGEAFF.

The chain couples TRBV11-2 to TRBJ1-2, with D possibly matching TRBD1 (5 bases). V gave up 5 bases and J gave up 4 bases, with 17 bases separating them. The CDR3 length is 15 residues. The germline V gene has CDR1 SGHAT and CDR2 FQNNGV. This CDR3 is CASSPPGGTAYGYTF. CDR3 bases: TGTGCCAGCAGCCCCCCGGGCGGGACGGCCTATGGCTACACCTTC.

The chain combines TRBV27 with TRBJ1-6; the D is unclear. The germline V and J ends were trimmed by 2 bases and 0 bases, with 11 bases remaining between them. Germline CDR1 and CDR2: MNHEY and SMNVEV (reference sequence). CDR3 length: 17 residues. CDR3 amino acids: CASSLESQSSYNSPLHF. In DNA, the CDR3 is TGTGCCAGCAGTTTAGAATCACAGAGCTCCTATAATTCACCCCTCCACTTT.

The CDR3 nucleotides are TGTGCCAGCGCCGGGACAGGGGTGGGAAAACTGTTTTTT. Translated, it gives CASAGTGVGKLFF. This chain uses TRBV2 with TRBJ1-4, with 10 bases lining up with TRBD1. Per germline, CDR1 SNHLY and CDR2 FYNNEI. V lost 8 bases, J lost 10 bases, and 7 bases stayed unmatched. The CDR3 has 13 amino acids.

CDR3 in amino acids: CASSLGQGNSPLHF. The CDR3 DNA follows: TGTGCCAGCAGCCTCGGACAGGGGAATTCACCCCTCCACTTT. The V gene is TRBV3-1 (or the pseudogene TRBV3-2), the J gene TRBJ1-6, with 9 nucleotides matching TRBD1. Germline CDR1 and CDR2: LGHDT and YNNKEL (reference sequence). The CDR3 covers 14 residues. V dropped 4 bases and J dropped 7; count of bases not matched to a gene: 2.

The rearrangement joins TRBV7-3 to TRBJ2-1; 7 positions agree with TRBD1. CDR3 size: 14 residues. V was clipped by 5 bases and J by 6 bases; unmatched bases: 7. CDR1 SGHTA and CDR2 FQGTGA come from the germline V gene. The CDR3 nucleotides read TGTGCCAGCAGCCCATACACAGGGGCCAATGAGCAGTTCTTC. Translating gives CASSPYTGANEQFF.

The chain is built from TRBV2 and TRBJ2-7; possibly TRBD1 for D (6 bases). CDR3 length: 15 amino acids. Trimming took off 6 bases at V and 2 bases at J, with 17 bases between the two ends. The germline gives CDR1 SNHLY, CDR2 FYNNEI. The CDR3 nucleotides are TGTGCCAGCAGCGCTGGCCGGGACACCCCCTACGAGCAGTACTTC. Translation: CASSAGRDTPYEQYF.